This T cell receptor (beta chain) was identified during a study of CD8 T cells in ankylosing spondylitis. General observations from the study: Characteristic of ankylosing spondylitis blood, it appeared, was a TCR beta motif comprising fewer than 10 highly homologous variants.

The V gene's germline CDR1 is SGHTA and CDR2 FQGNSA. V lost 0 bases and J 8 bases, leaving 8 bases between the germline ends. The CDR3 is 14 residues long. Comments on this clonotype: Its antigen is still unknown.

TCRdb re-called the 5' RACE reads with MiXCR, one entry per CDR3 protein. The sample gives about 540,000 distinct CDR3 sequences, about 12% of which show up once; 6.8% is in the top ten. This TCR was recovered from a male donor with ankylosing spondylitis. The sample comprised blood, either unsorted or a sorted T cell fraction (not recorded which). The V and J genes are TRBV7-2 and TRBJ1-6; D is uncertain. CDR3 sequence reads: CASSLAIVDSPLHF. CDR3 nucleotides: TGTGCCAGCAGCTTAGCGATCGTCGATTCACCCCTCCACTTT.